A single T cell receptor beta chain is shown here with its context. Its antigen is not yet known. This entry is derived from a study of cytomegalovirus exposure and HLA in healthy donors (dated by TCRdb to the late 2010s). For the study in its entirety: According to an earlier analysis of a few hundred of the donors, some 180 million T cells yielded over 100 million unique TCR beta sequences and about 300 Gb of sequence data. Rather than drawing on any new phenotypic data, the later analysis identified candidate immune exposures from TCR beta sequences and the way those sequences occurred across donors. Of the approximately 400 genotyped donors, around 81% fell in the genetic ancestry cluster associated with self-reported Caucasian donors. The number of donors typed differed by locus, with about 629-630 for A, B, C, DRB1 and DQB1, about 500 for DQA1, 600 to 610 for DPA1, and over 400 for DPB1. Roughly 290 gigabases of sequencing data and 91 million or so unique TCR sequences made up an early release that covered some 640 HLA-typed donors. Alongside the repertoire data, information on donor age, sex, ethnicity and CMV serostatus was compiled. The T cell repertoires of several hundred subjects were profiled by immunosequencing and related to cytomegalovirus serostatus. Every discovery cohort repertoire had been produced on one sequencing platform. Among some 400 genotyped donors of the cohort, an average of roughly 230,000 unique TCR beta nucleotide sequences was sequenced per donor, of which about 18% were non-productive. The study aimed to test whether cataloging public T cell receptors could reveal signatures of past pathogen exposure. Roughly 5 DR-DQ haplotypes were handled as single units for association and clustering, since linkage in the cohort was strong. Genome-wide SNP genotypes for about 65% of the roughly 670 donors were used in a later genetic analysis, which treated that subset as a discovery cohort. To predict cytomegalovirus infection status, the study combined high-throughput TCR immunosequencing, statistical association of individual TCRs with disease status, and machine learning. A separate validation cohort of approximately 120 different subjects was used in addition to the approximately 700-subject first cohort. To study patterns of TCR occurrence, a later analysis re-analyzed previously published TCR beta repertoires from 550 to 800 donors and added high-resolution HLA genotyping. HLA typing covered class I and class II loci at four-digit resolution. In an earlier analysis of 587 of the donors, high-throughput TCR beta sequencing was used to judge whether each TCR beta V gene segment behaved as functional or pseudogenic.

Cut back by 2 bases and 0 bases, the V and J ends lie 8 bases apart. Including the terminal cysteine and phenylalanine, the CDR3 comprises 15 residues. Just the 45-base CDR3 DNA is kept, in frame starting at base 1. Reading the germline V gene gives CDR1 SGHTA and CDR2 FQGNSA. The cohort consisted of some 670 healthy bone marrow donors. Cohort members were all nominally healthy when sampled, although unrecorded immune exposures were likely present. The donor was CMV seronegative and belonged to the group of around 350 seronegative cohort members. Every donor gave a peripheral blood sample, and the peripheral blood mononuclear cells from that sample were used for TCR beta sequencing. Genomic DNA was extracted from the blood cell samples with the Qiagen DNeasy Blood Extraction Kit. General conclusions and limits of the study: In a later analysis, HLA-associated TCR beta chains were found to be more clonally expanded and to have lower generation probabilities than equally common non-associated chains. While some public TCRs were present in many individuals, most TCR sequences turned up only very rarely across donors. Because counts were too low, about 18 rarely observed V segments, including chromosome 9 orphons, were excluded from the earlier analysis of several hundred of the donors. A further reported finding was that TCR beta sequences accurately predicted the HLA-A and HLA-B alleles for most subjects in the first cohort. For the cohort, immune exposure information was limited to CMV serostatus. Sequencing depth was assumed to be roughly uniform across donors in the presence/absence analyses, though that assumption may not hold. In a later analysis, around 15,000 TCR beta sequences were associated with specific HLA alleles at a false discovery rate of 0.05. In a later analysis, TCR association rates were found to vary across HLA loci, with the most associated TCRs seen for DRB1 alleles and the fewest for HLA-C alleles. Linkage disequilibrium might explain the correlated functional status among segregating V segments, but an unknown experimental factor could not be excluded. According to the authors, the approach could potentially be generalized to other disease states and immunological phenotypes. Because HLA typing was unavailable for some donors at each locus, only the typed subset was used in association tests. The cohort was sequenced for TCR beta chains only, and without alpha or paired-chain data the features that could be detected were limited. A later genetic analysis reported fewer N-insertions in productive TCRs among donors in an Asian-associated ancestry cluster than the roughly 640-donor mean. When HLA alleles, especially DR and DQ, strongly co-occurred, attributing TCR associations to individual alleles was difficult. Broadly in line with IMGT annotations, most TCR beta V segments showed up in productive rearrangements about 90% or about 30% of the time in an earlier analysis of under 700 of the donors. A cluster of highly shared sequence variants was judged likely to be a technical artifact of the sequencing pipeline. In a later analysis, several top co-occurrence clusters were reported to appear linked to parvovirus B19, influenza, CMV and Epstein-Barr virus. In a later genetic analysis, a missense DCLRE1C variant was associated with V-gene and J-gene trimming of TCR beta chains, and the association was replicated in an independent cohort. The study listed 164 TCR beta chains as associated with cytomegalovirus. Some IMGT-functional V segments, including TRBV6-2 and TRBV6-3, could not be told apart with the 87-base-pair reads, so those segments were excluded. A later analysis found that most CMV-associated TCR beta chains appeared HLA-restricted, with HLA associations seemingly driven largely by CMV exposure. In vitro tests confirmed that three of the cytomegalovirus-associated TCR beta chains recognize cytomegalovirus antigens. The classifier was reported to diagnose cytomegalovirus status with high specificity and sensitivity in both the original and validation cohorts.

The library was made by the immunoSEQ multiplex PCR assay. The multiplex PCR relied on a mix of 60 forward primers for TCR Vbeta segments and 13 reverse primers for TCR Jbeta segments. The CDR3 region of rearranged TCR beta genes was amplified from genomic DNA by a multiplex PCR assay. The amplified TCR beta libraries were sequenced on the Illumina HiSeq System as 87-base-pair reads. Per the source publication's procedure: A later analysis tallied around 82 million unique TCR beta chains across the 666 repertoires, and 10 million to 11 million of those chains were shared by two or more donors. To remove PCR and sequencing errors, raw reads were error-corrected and collapsed into unique sequences using a nearest-neighbor algorithm that merged closely related sequences. To assign V, D and J gene segments, CDR3 sequences were aligned to IMGT reference sequences. For a sequence to be retained, a match of at least six nucleotides to both a V gene segment and a J gene segment was required. A rearrangement counted as productive if the CDR3 had no stop codons and remained in frame with V and J, and every other rearrangement counted as non-productive. CDR3 was defined according to IMGT convention as the region running from the second conserved V-encoded cysteine to the conserved J-encoded phenylalanine. Sequences without an unambiguous match to a single V gene segment were excluded from the earlier analysis of 450 to 750 of the donors. In an earlier analysis of approximately 610 of the donors, V segments were called functional above 56.7% productive rearrangements and were called segregating when the between-donor standard deviation exceeded 5%. A statistical classification framework was built to diagnose cytomegalovirus status from the catalog of TCR beta chain sequences. In a later analysis, TCR nucleotide sequences were compared against IMGT/GENE-DB human TR gene sequences so that V and J genes could be assigned. Using the TCRdist pipeline, a later analysis assigned CDR3 sequences along with most-parsimonious VDJ recombination scenarios. A later analysis defined each TCR beta chain by its CDR3 amino acid sequence plus V-gene family, and excluded reads lacking a unique V-gene family. As a way to deal with suspected cross-contamination and a sequencing artifact, a later analysis dropped roughly 620 nucleotide sequences that were highly shared and had low generation probability. A later analysis calculated a clonal expansion index for each public chain from normalized within-repertoire ranks of inferred template counts. In a later analysis, generation probabilities were computed using a VDJ recombination model fitted to out-of-frame rearrangements, and the results were checked against IGoR. In a later analysis, hypergeometric tests were used to score TCR-TCR, TCR-HLA and TCR-CMV co-occurrence, with a repertoire-size bias correction applied to TCR pairs. False discovery rates were estimated in a later analysis by permuting HLA or CMV assignments 20 times. A later analysis grouped co-occurring TCRs with DBSCAN, adding TCRdist sequence similarity when clustering within HLA-allele-positive subsets. Repertoires with fewer than 30,000 or more than 120,000 public chains were left out of co-occurrence clustering, as were five repertoires with anomalous nucleotide sharing. Here the immuneACCESS table is served through TCRdb, limited to in-frame sequences with V and J called. Missing clones are a known gap in these copies; in checked studies unresolved V genes cover under half, and the rest lacks a known reason. V and J calls plus clone size are reproduced from that table; the DNA served to infer D and trimming. The sample's records list under 35,000 clones. Less than 0.75% of the sample comes from the top ten.

This receptor was taken from a man aged 25 to 45 in good health and CMV-seronegative. Source material: PBMCs. The chain was built from TRBV7-2 and TRBJ1-5, with the D gene call left open. The DNA reads TGTGCCAGCAGCTTAAACAGCCATAGCAATCAGCCCCAGCATTTT. Translated, this gives CASSLNSHSNQPQHF.